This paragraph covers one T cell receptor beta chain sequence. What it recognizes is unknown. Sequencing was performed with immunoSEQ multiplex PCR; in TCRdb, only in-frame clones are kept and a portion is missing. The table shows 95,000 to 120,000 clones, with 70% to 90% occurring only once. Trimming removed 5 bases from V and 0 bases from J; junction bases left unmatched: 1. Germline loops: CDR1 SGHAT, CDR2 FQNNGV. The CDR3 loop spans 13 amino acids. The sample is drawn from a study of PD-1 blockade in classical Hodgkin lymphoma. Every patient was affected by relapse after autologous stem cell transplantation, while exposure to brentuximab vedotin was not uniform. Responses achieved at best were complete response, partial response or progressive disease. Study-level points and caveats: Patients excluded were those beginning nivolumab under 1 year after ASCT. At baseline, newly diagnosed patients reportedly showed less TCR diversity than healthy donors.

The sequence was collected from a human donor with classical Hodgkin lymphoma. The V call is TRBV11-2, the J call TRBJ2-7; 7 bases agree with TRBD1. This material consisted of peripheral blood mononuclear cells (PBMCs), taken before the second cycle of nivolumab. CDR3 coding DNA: TGTGCCAGCAGCCCAGGGGGCTCCTACGAGCAGTACTTC. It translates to CASSPGGSYEQYF.